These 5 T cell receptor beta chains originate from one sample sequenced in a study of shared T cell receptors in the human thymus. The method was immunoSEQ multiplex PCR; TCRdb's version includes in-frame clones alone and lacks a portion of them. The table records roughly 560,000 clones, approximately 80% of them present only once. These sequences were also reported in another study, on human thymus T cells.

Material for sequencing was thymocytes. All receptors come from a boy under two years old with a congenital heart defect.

This CDR3 is CASRFVSGGDNQPQHF. CDR3 bases: TGTGCCAGCCGCTTTGTCTCCGGGGGGGACAATCAGCCCCAGCATTTT. The chain employs TRBV27 and TRBJ1-5, with D maybe TRBD1 (5 bases). V lost 8 bases, J lost 3 bases, and 20 bases lay in between. This CDR3 has 16 amino acids. The germline CDR1 and CDR2 sequences are MNHEY and SMNVEV (reference sequence).

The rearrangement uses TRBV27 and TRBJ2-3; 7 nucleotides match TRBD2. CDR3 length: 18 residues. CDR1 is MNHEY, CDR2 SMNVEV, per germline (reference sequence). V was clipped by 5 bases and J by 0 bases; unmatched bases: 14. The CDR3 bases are TGTGCCAGCAGTGTGCGGGAGCCGGATCAAACTAGCACAGATACGCAGTATTTT. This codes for CASSVREPDQTSTDTQYF.

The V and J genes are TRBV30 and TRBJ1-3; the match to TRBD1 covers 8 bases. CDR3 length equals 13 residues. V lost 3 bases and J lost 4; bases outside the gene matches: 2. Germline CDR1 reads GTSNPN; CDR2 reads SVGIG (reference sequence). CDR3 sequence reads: CAWSRGQGNTIYF. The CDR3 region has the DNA TGTGCCTGGAGCAGGGGGCAAGGAAACACCATATATTTT.

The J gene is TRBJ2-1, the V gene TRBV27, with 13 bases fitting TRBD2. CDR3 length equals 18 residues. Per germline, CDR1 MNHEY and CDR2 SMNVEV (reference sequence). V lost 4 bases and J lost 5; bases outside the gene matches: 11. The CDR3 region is CASSSTSGRSVGNNEQFF. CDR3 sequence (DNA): TGTGCCAGCAGTTCGACTAGCGGGAGGTCCGTTGGCAACAATGAGCAGTTCTTC.

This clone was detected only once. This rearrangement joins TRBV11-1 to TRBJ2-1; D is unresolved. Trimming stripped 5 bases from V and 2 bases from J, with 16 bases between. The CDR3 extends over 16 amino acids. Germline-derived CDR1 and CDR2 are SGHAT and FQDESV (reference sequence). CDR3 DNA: TGTGCCAGCAGCCCTCTGCGGAGCCGGCCCTACAATGAGCAGTTCTTC. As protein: CASSPLRSRPYNEQFF.